This TCR beta chain was identified during a study of shared clonotypes between healthy human individuals. Per the germline V gene, CDR1 is MNHEY and CDR2 is SMNVEV (reference sequence). This CDR3 has 15 amino acids. Trimming shortened V by 5 bases and J by 4 bases, and 12 bases separated the two germline ends. The assay was immunoSEQ multiplex PCR, and TCRdb's table has in-frame clones only and misses some. Here the sample spans just over 95,000 clones, 67% being singletons. The clonotype was recovered from a man aged 30-40 years in good health. Source material: memory CD8+ T cells sorted from blood. The subset is: CD45RO+ cells pooled with CCR7-negative TemRA cells. The chain joins TRBV27 to TRBJ2-6; maybe TRBD1 (6 bases). The CDR3, as DNA: TGTGCCAGCAGTCCCCAGACAGGCGGGGCCAACGTCCTGACTTTC. Protein: CASSPQTGGANVLTF.